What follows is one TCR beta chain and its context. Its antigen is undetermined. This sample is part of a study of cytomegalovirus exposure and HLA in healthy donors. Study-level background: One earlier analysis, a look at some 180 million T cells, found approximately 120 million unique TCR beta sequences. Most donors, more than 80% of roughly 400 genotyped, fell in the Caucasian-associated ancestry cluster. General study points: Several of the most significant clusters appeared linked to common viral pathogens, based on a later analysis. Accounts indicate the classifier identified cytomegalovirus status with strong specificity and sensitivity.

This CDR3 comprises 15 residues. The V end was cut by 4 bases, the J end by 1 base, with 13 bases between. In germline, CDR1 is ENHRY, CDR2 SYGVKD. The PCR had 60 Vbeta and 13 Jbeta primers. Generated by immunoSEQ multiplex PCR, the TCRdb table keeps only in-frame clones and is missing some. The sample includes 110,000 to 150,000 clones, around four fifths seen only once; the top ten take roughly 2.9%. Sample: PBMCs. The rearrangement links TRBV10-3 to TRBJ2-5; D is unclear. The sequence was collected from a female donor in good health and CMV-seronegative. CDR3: CAISVMAVTQETQYF. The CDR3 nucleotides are TGTGCCATCAGTGTAATGGCGGTTACCCAAGAGACCCAGTACTTC.